A single sample is the source of the 17 T cell receptor beta chains below, sequenced in a study of blood T cell repertoires in COVID-19. Sequencing used immunoSEQ multiplex PCR; TCRdb keeps in-frame clones, though not all of them. The table records 87,000 or so clones, roughly 84% of them present only once. Sequencing used peripheral blood. These receptors were collected from a woman aged 80 or older with COVID-19, enrolled during active disease.

This chain connects TRBV5-1 to TRBJ2-3, with TRBD2 matching over 7 bases. The CDR3 length is 15 residues. Trimming cost V 4 bases and J 1 base; bases outside gene matches: 6. Germline loops: CDR1 SGHRS, CDR2 YFSETQ. The CDR3 sequence: CASSRGGPGTDTQYF. Here the CDR3 DNA reads TGCGCCAGCAGCCGCGGGGGACCGGGCACAGATACGCAGTATTTT.

This clone was seen more than once but under ten times. This chain links TRBV10-2 with TRBJ2-3, with 7 bases matching TRBD1. CDR1 is WSHSY and CDR2 is SAAADI in the germline V gene. The CDR3 length is 14 residues. Unmatched junction bases numbered 5, after V lost 4 bases and J lost 4 bases. The CDR3 is CASSANRGADTQYF. The CDR3 DNA reads TGCGCCAGCAGTGCCAACAGGGGTGCAGATACGCAGTATTTT.

The chain combines TRBV19 with TRBJ2-5, with D possibly being TRBD1 (5 bases). Germline CDR1 LNHDA, CDR2 SQIVND (reference sequence). This CDR3 region has 12 residues. Trimming stripped 7 bases from V and 5 bases from J, with 11 bases between. The CDR3 nucleotides are TGTGCCAGTATTGGGGCTGGCGAGACCCAGTACTTC. Protein product: CASIGAGETQYF.

The chain is built from TRBV5-6 and TRBJ2-7; D is perhaps TRBD2 (5 bases). CDR3 length: 12 amino acids. Trimming took off 4 bases at V and 6 bases at J, with 11 bases between the two ends. Germline V gene lookup returns CDR1 SGHDT and CDR2 YYEEEE. CDR3 bases: TGTGCCAGCAGCCGGAACGGGGTCGAGCAGTACTTC. Translating gives CASSRNGVEQYF.

The rearrangement links TRBV3-1 (or the pseudogene TRBV3-2) to TRBJ2-3; 12 bases match TRBD2. V was pared by 0 bases and J by 10 bases, with 2 bases of the junction left unmatched. The CDR3 contains 14 residues. The germline V gene has CDR1 LGHDT and CDR2 YNNKEL (reference sequence). CDR3 bases: TGTGCCAGCAGCCAAGATTCTAGCGGGAGGGCGCAGTATTTT. Its translation: CASSQDSSGRAQYF.

In DNA form, the CDR3 reads TGTGCCAGCAGCTTAGTCCTCGGAGATACGCAGTATTTT. It translates to CASSLVLGDTQYF. V gene TRBV7-9 combines with J gene TRBJ2-3; no clear D. Germline values: CDR1 SEHNR, CDR2 FQNEAQ (reference sequence). V shed 1 base and J shed 5 bases, with 7 bases lying between them. CDR3 size: 13 residues.

The chain employs TRBV3-1 (or the pseudogene TRBV3-2) and TRBJ2-2; no definite D call. Trimming pared 4 bases from V and 0 bases from J, leaving 12 bases between. The CDR3 sequence is 16 residues long. In germline, CDR1 is LGHDT, CDR2 YNNKEL (reference sequence). CDR3 residues: CASSPFLSTNTGELFF. The CDR3 coding sequence is TGTGCCAGCAGCCCCTTTCTTTCTACGAACACCGGGGAGCTGTTTTTT.

The count of this clone is one. The genes are TRBV11-2 and TRBJ1-6; D not resolved. CDR1 SGHAT and CDR2 FQNNGV come from the germline V gene. V gave up 1 base and J gave up 7 bases, with 8 bases separating them. The CDR3 loop spans 14 amino acids. The CDR3 bases are TGTGCCAGCAGCTTAGGGCGGGGAAATTCACCCCTCCACTTT. It is translated as CASSLGRGNSPLHF.

The V gene is TRBV19, the J gene TRBJ1-2; D is possibly TRBD1 (6 bases). V was cut by 3 bases and J by 6 bases, with 14 bases left in between. Germline V gene lookup returns CDR1 LNHDA and CDR2 SQIVND (reference sequence). CDR3 length: 14 amino acids. CDR3 bases: TGTGCCAGTAGTATGGTCAGGGGAAGGGATGGCTACACCTTC. This codes for CASSMVRGRDGYTF.

The rearrangement joins TRBV19 to TRBJ1-6; 8 positions agree with TRBD1. CDR1 LNHDA and CDR2 SQIVND come from the germline V gene (reference sequence). This CDR3 has 13 residues. J lost 5 bases, V lost 10 bases, and 4 bases had no gene match. CDR3 sequence: CAIGQGNNSPLHF. The CDR3 DNA reads as TGTGCCATTGGACAGGGCAATAATTCACCCCTCCACTTT.

This chain connects TRBV7-3 to TRBJ2-3; D may be TRBD2 (5 bases). In germline, CDR1 is SGHTA, CDR2 FQGTGA. The CDR3 covers 15 residues. With 1 base removed from V and 3 bases from J, the gap between germline ends came to 11 bases. CDR3: CASSLIVAGTDTQYF. CDR3 DNA: TGTGCCAGCAGCTTAATTGTTGCGGGTACAGATACGCAGTATTTT.

V usage is TRBV19 and J usage is TRBJ1-1, with a tentative D call TRBD1 (5 bases). The germline V gene has CDR1 LNHDA and CDR2 SQIVND (reference sequence). CDR3 length: 13 residues. Trimming pared 7 bases from V and 1 base from J, leaving 10 bases between. The CDR3 bases are TGTGCCAGTACGAGACAGCAGAACACTGAAGCTTTCTTT. Residues: CASTRQQNTEAFF.

The J gene is TRBJ1-2, the V gene TRBV6-6; 7 bases fit TRBD1. The CDR3 is 12 residues long. J gave up 8 bases and V 7 bases, and 7 bases lay outside the gene matches. Germline V gene sequence: CDR1 MNHNY, CDR2 SVGAGI (reference sequence). In DNA form, the CDR3 reads TGTGCCAGCACCCAGACAGGGCGAGGCTACACCTTC. Residues: CASTQTGRGYTF.

The rearrangement joins TRBV27 to TRBJ2-1, with D unresolved. In germline, CDR1 is MNHEY, CDR2 SMNVEV (reference sequence). CDR3 size: 15 residues. Trimming stripped 2 bases from V and 4 bases from J, with 12 bases between. For the CDR3, the DNA is TGTGCCAGCAGTTTAGCCGGCCCCAGGTACAATGAGCAGTTCTTC. This encodes CASSLAGPRYNEQFF.

This clone has more than one count but fewer than ten. The rearrangement uses TRBV19 and TRBJ1-2; D gene ambiguous. Germline V gene sequence: CDR1 LNHDA, CDR2 SQIVND (reference sequence). The CDR3 covers 12 residues. V was clipped by 3 bases and J by 5 bases, with 7 bases between them. The CDR3: CASSMNQYGYTF. DNA for the CDR3: TGTGCCAGTAGTATGAACCAGTATGGCTACACCTTC.

The genes are TRBV4-1 and TRBJ2-7; 9 nucleotides line up with TRBD2. J lost 0 bases, V lost 1 base, and 13 bases had no gene match. Germline V gene data show CDR1 as MGHRA and CDR2 as YSYEKL. The CDR3 sequence is 19 residues long. CDR3 in DNA: TGCGCCAGCAGCCAAGGCAACATCCTAGCGGGAATTTTCTCCTACGAGCAGTACTTC. It is translated as CASSQGNILAGIFSYEQYF.

This CDR3 reads CSGGSGQGYYGYTF. The DNA of the CDR3 is TGCAGCGGGGGGTCGGGACAGGGGTACTATGGCTACACCTTC. The chain carries TRBV29-1 and TRBJ1-2, with 10 positions matching TRBD1. Germline V gives CDR1 SQVTM, CDR2 ANQGSEA. This CDR3 is built from 14 residues. The V and J ends lost 7 bases and 3 bases, in that order; junction bases with no gene match: 8.